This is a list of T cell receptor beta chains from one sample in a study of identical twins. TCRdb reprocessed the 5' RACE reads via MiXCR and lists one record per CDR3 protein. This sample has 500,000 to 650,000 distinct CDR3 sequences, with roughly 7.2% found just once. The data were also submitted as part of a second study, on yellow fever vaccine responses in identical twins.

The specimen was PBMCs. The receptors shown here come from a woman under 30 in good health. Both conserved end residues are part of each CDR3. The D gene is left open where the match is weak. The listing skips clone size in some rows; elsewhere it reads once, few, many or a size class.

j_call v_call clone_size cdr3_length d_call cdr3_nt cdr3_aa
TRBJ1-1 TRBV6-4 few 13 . TGTGCCAGCAGTGACTCGAAAGGGGCTGAAGCTTTCTTT CASSDSKGAEAFF
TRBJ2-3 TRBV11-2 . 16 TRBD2 TGTGCCAGCAGCCCCTACGAGGGAGGGTACACAGATACGCAGTATTTT CASSPYEGGYTDTQYF
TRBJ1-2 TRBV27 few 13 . TGTGCCAGCAGGAGAAAAGGGTTCTGGGGCTACACCTTC CASRRKGFWGYTF
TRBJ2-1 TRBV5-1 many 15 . TGCGCCAGCATCCTCTACCCCAACTCCTACAATGAGCAGTTCTTC CASILYPNSYNEQFF
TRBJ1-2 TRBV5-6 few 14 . TGTGCCAGCAGCTTGGACAAGGGGAGCTATGGCTACACCTTC CASSLDKGSYGYTF
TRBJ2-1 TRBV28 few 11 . TGTGCCAGCAGTCCCGGGTGGGGGCAGTTCTTC CASSPGWGQFF
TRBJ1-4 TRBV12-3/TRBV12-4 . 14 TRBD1 TGTGCCAGCAGTTTAAGGGGACAGGTTGAAAAACTGTTTTTT CASSLRGQVEKLFF
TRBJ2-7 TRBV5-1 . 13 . TGCGCCAGCAGCTTGGCCGGAACAACCGAGCAGTACTTC CASSLAGTTEQYF
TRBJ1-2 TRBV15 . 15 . TGTGCCACCAGCCCCTTTGCAGGGGCGGGCTATGGCTACACCTTC CATSPFAGAGYGYTF
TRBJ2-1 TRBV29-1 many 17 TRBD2 TGCAGCGTTGATGGTGGACTAGCGGGAGGCGTCGACAATGAGCAGTTCTTC CSVDGGLAGGVDNEQFF